Listed below are T cell receptor beta chains from one sample, sequenced in a study of shared clonotypes between healthy human individuals. The protocol was immunoSEQ multiplex PCR, while the TCRdb copy is restricted to in-frame clones and leaves out a portion. The sample lists some 740,000 clones, 80% to 95% occurring once. Sequenced sample: naive CD8+ T cells sorted from blood. These receptor sequences come from a young man in good health. Each CDR3 is given with its conserved first and last residue. Each record gives: J gene, V gene, clone size, D gene, CDR3 DNA, CDR3 protein. A D gene is named only where the DNA matches it firmly. Not every row has a clone size; where given, it reads once, few, many or a size class.

j_call: TRBJ2-1
v_call: TRBV6-5
clone_size: -
d_call: TRBD2
cdr3_nt: TGTGCCAGCTCCGGGACTAGCGGGAGTAGTGAGCAGTTCTTC
cdr3_aa: CASSGTSGSSEQFF

j_call: TRBJ2-2
v_call: TRBV11-2
clone_size: -
d_call: -
cdr3_nt: TGTGCCAGTAGCTTAAGGCTGGAGAAATGGGAGCTGTTTTTT
cdr3_aa: CASSLRLEKWELFF

j_call: TRBJ2-1
v_call: TRBV6-5
clone_size: -
d_call: -
cdr3_nt: TGTGCTAAGCAGTCGGCGGGCTCCTACAATGAGCAGTTCTTC
cdr3_aa: CAKQSAGSYNEQFF

j_call: TRBJ2-3
v_call: TRBV6-5
clone_size: -
d_call: -
cdr3_nt: TGTGCCAGCAGTTACTCCCCGGCCGCAGATACGCAGTATTTT
cdr3_aa: CASSYSPAADTQYF

j_call: TRBJ2-7
v_call: TRBV27
clone_size: few
d_call: TRBD1
cdr3_nt: TGTGCCAGCAGTATCGACAGGGCTGGAGAGCAGTACTTC
cdr3_aa: CASSIDRAGEQYF

j_call: TRBJ2-3
v_call: TRBV2
clone_size: -
d_call: -
cdr3_nt: TGTGCCAGCAGTGCCCGACAGGAGCAAAGCACAGATACGCAGTATTTT
cdr3_aa: CASSARQEQSTDTQYF

j_call: TRBJ2-7
v_call: TRBV25-1
clone_size: -
d_call: TRBD2
cdr3_nt: TGTGCCAGCAGTGTCCGAGCGGGAGAGGGCGAGCAGTACTTC
cdr3_aa: CASSVRAGEGEQYF

j_call: TRBJ2-2
v_call: TRBV7-2
clone_size: -
d_call: TRBD2
cdr3_nt: TGTGCCGCGGTGTGGGGCGGGAGCACCGGGGAGCTGTTTTTT
cdr3_aa: CAAVWGGSTGELFF

j_call: TRBJ2-1
v_call: TRBV27
clone_size: -
d_call: -
cdr3_nt: TGTGCCAGCAGTTTATCGAGACGGGTTGAGCAGTTCTTC
cdr3_aa: CASSLSRRVEQFF

j_call: TRBJ1-4
v_call: TRBV5-6
clone_size: -
d_call: TRBD1
cdr3_nt: TGTGCCAGCAGCTTGGGACAGGGGGGACTGTTTTTT
cdr3_aa: CASSLGQGGLFF

j_call: TRBJ2-3
v_call: TRBV12-5
clone_size: -
d_call: -
cdr3_nt: TGTGCTAGTGGTTTGGGACCTAGGGATACGCAGTATTTT
cdr3_aa: CASGLGPRDTQYF

j_call: TRBJ2-1
v_call: TRBV9
clone_size: -
d_call: TRBD1
cdr3_nt: TGTGCCAGCAGCTCCCGGGCAGGGGACAGGGATAACAATGAGCAGTTCTTC
cdr3_aa: CASSSRAGDRDNNEQFF

j_call: TRBJ2-2
v_call: TRBV29-1
clone_size: -
d_call: -
cdr3_nt: TGCAGCGTTGAAGATCCGCGGATAGCGAACACCGGGGAGCTGTTTTTT
cdr3_aa: CSVEDPRIANTGELFF

j_call: TRBJ1-1
v_call: TRBV27
clone_size: -
d_call: -
cdr3_nt: TGTGCCAGCAGTGTGAACGGACGTACTGAAGCTTTCTTT
cdr3_aa: CASSVNGRTEAFF

j_call: TRBJ2-5
v_call: TRBV7-9
clone_size: -
d_call: TRBD2
cdr3_nt: TGTGCCCACGGCGGACTAGCGGGAGCAGAGACCCAGTACTTC
cdr3_aa: CAHGGLAGAETQYF

j_call: TRBJ2-3
v_call: TRBV14
clone_size: -
d_call: -
cdr3_nt: TGTGCCAGCAGCGTGATATCGGGTGGGGCAGATACGCAGTATTTT
cdr3_aa: CASSVISGGADTQYF

j_call: TRBJ2-3
v_call: TRBV11-2
clone_size: -
d_call: -
cdr3_nt: TGTGCCAGCAGCTTCGACAGGCGCTACACAGATACGCAGTATTTT
cdr3_aa: CASSFDRRYTDTQYF

j_call: TRBJ1-3
v_call: TRBV7-9
clone_size: -
d_call: TRBD1
cdr3_nt: TGTGCCAGCAGCTTAGCGGAGGGACAGGGCTCTGGAAACACCATATATTTT
cdr3_aa: CASSLAEGQGSGNTIYF

j_call: TRBJ2-7
v_call: TRBV5-1
clone_size: once
d_call: -
cdr3_nt: TGCGCCAGCAGCTTGGACAGGAGCTCCTACGAGCAGTACTTC
cdr3_aa: CASSLDRSSYEQYF

j_call: TRBJ1-1
v_call: TRBV4-1
clone_size: -
d_call: -
cdr3_nt: TGCGCCAGCAGCCAAGGACCGATAAACACTGAAGCTTTCTTT
cdr3_aa: CASSQGPINTEAFF

j_call: TRBJ2-7
v_call: TRBV29-1
clone_size: -
d_call: TRBD2
cdr3_nt: TGCAGCGCAGAGGTAGCGGGGGTTAACCTCTACGAGCAGTACTTC
cdr3_aa: CSAEVAGVNLYEQYF

j_call: TRBJ1-1
v_call: TRBV28
clone_size: once
d_call: -
cdr3_nt: TGTGCCAGCAGTTTTGGAGGCCAGGGCGGGAACACTGAAGCTTTCTTT
cdr3_aa: CASSFGGQGGNTEAFF

j_call: TRBJ2-2
v_call: TRBV4-1
clone_size: -
d_call: -
cdr3_nt: TGCGCCAGCAGCCAAGATTTGGGGCTTTTCGGGGAGCTGTTTTTT
cdr3_aa: CASSQDLGLFGELFF

j_call: TRBJ2-5
v_call: TRBV5-1
clone_size: once
d_call: -
cdr3_nt: TGCGCCAGCAGCCCCGAGGTACTGGGGACCCTCGGGGCCCAGTACTTC
cdr3_aa: CASSPEVLGTLGAQYF

j_call: TRBJ2-7
v_call: TRBV28
clone_size: -
d_call: TRBD2
cdr3_nt: TGTGCCAGCAGTACTAGCGGTACCTCCTACGAGCAGTACTTC
cdr3_aa: CASSTSGTSYEQYF

j_call: TRBJ2-1
v_call: TRBV10-3
clone_size: -
d_call: -
cdr3_nt: TGTGCCATCAGTCAAGGGACCTGGGACAATGAGCAGTTCTTC
cdr3_aa: CAISQGTWDNEQFF

j_call: TRBJ1-5
v_call: TRBV5-5
clone_size: -
d_call: -
cdr3_nt: TGTGCCAGCAGCTCTCACGTGGTACGAGGAGACAATCAGCCCCAGCATTTT
cdr3_aa: CASSSHVVRGDNQPQHF

j_call: TRBJ2-1
v_call: TRBV19
clone_size: -
d_call: -
cdr3_nt: TGTGCCAGTAGTATTGCCCCCTACAATGAGCAGTTCTTC
cdr3_aa: CASSIAPYNEQFF

j_call: TRBJ2-1
v_call: TRBV7-3
clone_size: -
d_call: -
cdr3_nt: TGTGCCAGCAGCTTAAAGGACTCCTACAATGAGCAGTTCTTC
cdr3_aa: CASSLKDSYNEQFF

j_call: TRBJ1-5
v_call: TRBV6-5
clone_size: -
d_call: TRBD1
cdr3_nt: TGTGCCAGCTCACAGGGGGTGAGCAATCAGCCCCAGCATTTT
cdr3_aa: CASSQGVSNQPQHF

j_call: TRBJ2-1
v_call: TRBV5-1
clone_size: -
d_call: -
cdr3_nt: TGCGCCAGCAGCTTGGGGGCTCCGGGCTACAATGAGCAGTTCTTC
cdr3_aa: CASSLGAPGYNEQFF

j_call: TRBJ1-3
v_call: TRBV4-1
clone_size: -
d_call: -
cdr3_nt: TGCGCCAGCAGCCAAGGTGAAAACACCATATATTTT
cdr3_aa: CASSQGENTIYF

j_call: TRBJ1-5
v_call: TRBV11-1
clone_size: -
d_call: TRBD1
cdr3_nt: TGTGCCAGCAGCGCAGGGGGGTTTGGTCAGCCCCAGCATTTT
cdr3_aa: CASSAGGFGQPQHF

j_call: TRBJ2-6
v_call: TRBV5-4
clone_size: -
d_call: TRBD2
cdr3_nt: TGTGCCAGCAGCTTGCCAGCGGGGGGGCCCAGCTCTGGGGCCAACGTCCTGACTTTC
cdr3_aa: CASSLPAGGPSSGANVLTF

j_call: TRBJ2-3
v_call: TRBV18
clone_size: -
d_call: TRBD2
cdr3_nt: TGTGCCAGCTCACCAAAGATAAGTACGGGAGGCGTACCAGATACGCAGTATTTT
cdr3_aa: CASSPKISTGGVPDTQYF

j_call: TRBJ2-7
v_call: TRBV5-6
clone_size: -
d_call: TRBD2
cdr3_nt: TGTGCCAGCAGCTTGCTATCGACTAGCACCTACGAGCAGTACTTC
cdr3_aa: CASSLLSTSTYEQYF

j_call: TRBJ2-5
v_call: TRBV9
clone_size: -
d_call: TRBD2
cdr3_nt: TGTGCCAGCAGCGTAGAACTAGCGGGGCAAGAGACCCAGTACTTC
cdr3_aa: CASSVELAGQETQYF

j_call: TRBJ2-7
v_call: TRBV27
clone_size: once
d_call: -
cdr3_nt: TGTGCCAGCAGTTTATCCGGGGTAGCCTACGAGCAGTACTTC
cdr3_aa: CASSLSGVAYEQYF

j_call: TRBJ2-1
v_call: TRBV25-1
clone_size: -
d_call: -
cdr3_nt: TGTGCCAGCAGTGAAAATTTTGCTTTGAGCTCCTACAATGAGCAGTTCTTC
cdr3_aa: CASSENFALSSYNEQFF

j_call: TRBJ2-1
v_call: TRBV7-9
clone_size: -
d_call: -
cdr3_nt: TGTGCCAGCAGCCCCCCCCTCCCACCTGAGGAGCAGTTCTTC
cdr3_aa: CASSPPLPPEEQFF

j_call: TRBJ2-7
v_call: TRBV27
clone_size: -
d_call: TRBD2
cdr3_nt: TGTGCCAGCAGCGGACTAGCGGGGCCCTACGAGCAGTACTTC
cdr3_aa: CASSGLAGPYEQYF

j_call: TRBJ1-5
v_call: TRBV27
clone_size: -
d_call: -
cdr3_nt: TGTGCCAGCAGTTTAGTTGGCAATCAGCCCCAGCATTTT
cdr3_aa: CASSLVGNQPQHF